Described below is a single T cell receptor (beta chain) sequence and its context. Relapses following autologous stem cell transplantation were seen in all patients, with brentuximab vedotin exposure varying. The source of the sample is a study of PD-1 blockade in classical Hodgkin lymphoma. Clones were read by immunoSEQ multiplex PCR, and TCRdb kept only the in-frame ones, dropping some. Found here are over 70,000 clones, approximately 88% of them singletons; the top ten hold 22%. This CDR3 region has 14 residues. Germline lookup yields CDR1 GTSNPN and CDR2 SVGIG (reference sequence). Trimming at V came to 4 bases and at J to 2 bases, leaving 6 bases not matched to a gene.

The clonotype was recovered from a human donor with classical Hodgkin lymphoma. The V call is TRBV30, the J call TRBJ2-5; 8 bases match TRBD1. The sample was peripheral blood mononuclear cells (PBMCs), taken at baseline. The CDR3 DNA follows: TGTGCCTGGAAAGGACAGGGACTTCAAGAGACCCAGTACTTC. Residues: CAWKGQGLQETQYF.